This TCR beta chain came from a study of T cell responses to AZD1222 COVID-19 vaccine. CDR3 size: 14 residues. The V gene's germline CDR1 is SGHDT and CDR2 YYEEEE. V shed 2 bases and J 7 bases; nucleotides not matched to a gene: 8. This clone is medium-sized in the sample. Its antigen is not known. General study findings and limits: Repertoires were sampled only after the peak T cell response. Baseline testing showed seropositivity in only a handful of AZD1222 recipients.

Generated by immunoSEQ multiplex PCR, the TCRdb table keeps only in-frame clones and is missing some. The table lists 50,000 to 65,000 clones, about 90% of them singletons, with 4% to 5% in the top ten. The J gene is TRBJ1-2, the V gene TRBV5-6; 7 bases align to TRBD1. The material sequenced was peripheral blood, taken on day 0 of AZD1222 vaccination. The TCR comes from an adult in good health. CDR3 in amino acids: CASSFTGQAVGYTF. The CDR3 DNA reads TGTGCCAGCAGCTTTACCGGACAGGCTGTTGGCTACACCTTC.